The T cell receptor (beta chain) under discussion was sequenced for a study of lymphopenia after photon versus proton radiotherapy. Libraries were prepared by immunoSEQ multiplex PCR; TCRdb keeps only in-frame clonotypes and omits some of them. The sample comprises over 50,000 clones, around 87% of which are singletons, and roughly 2.3% rests with the top ten. Whole-study results and caveats: Under photons, naive T cells and diversity fell while effector/memory populations rose.

Germline loops: CDR1 SGHNT, CDR2 YYREEE (reference sequence). The V end was cut by 5 bases, the J end by 0 bases, with 12 bases between. This CDR3 region has 16 residues. Comments on this clone: The antigen remains unidentified.

The sequencing used peripheral blood, collected from a patient treated with photon-based radiotherapy. The sequence was obtained from a man in his forties with gastric cancer. The chain links TRBV5-4 to TRBJ2-6, with a tentative D call TRBD1 (6 bases). DNA for the CDR3: TGTGCCAGCAGGACAGGTTCTCGCTCTGGGGCCAACGTCCTGACTTTC. Translating gives CASRTGSRSGANVLTF.